The TCR beta chain under discussion was sequenced for a study of OX40 agonist ivuxolimab in advanced cancers. The germline gives CDR1 DFQATT, CDR2 SNEGSKA (reference sequence). The germline V and J ends were trimmed by 3 bases and 7 bases, with 9 bases remaining between them. The CDR3 consists of 11 residues. Data came from immunoSEQ multiplex PCR; TCRdb stores just in-frame clones and leaves some out. The sample records under 60,000 clones, 85% to 95% being singletons. The TCR sequence derives from an adult with an advanced solid tumor such as melanoma, head and neck, liver or kidney cancer. J is TRBJ2-5 and V is TRBV20-1, with D uncertain. The sample in question was CD4+ or CD8+ T cells sorted from blood, obtained in a trial of the OX40 agonist ivuxolimab. The CDR3 here is CSASSSGTQYF. CDR3 bases: TGCAGTGCTAGTTCTTCCGGGACCCAGTACTTC.